This T cell receptor beta chain derives from a study of Graves' ophthalmopathy and Graves' hyperthyroidism. Whole-study context: By definition, stable hyperthyroidism involved no ophthalmopathy within 18 months of follow-up.

Hyperthyroidism patients, all newly diagnosed, had under 2 months' duration and ages of 18 to 65. Other autoimmune diseases, uncontrolled infections, pregnancy or lactation ruled patients out of participation. On this clonotype itself: A much larger clone lies a single base off, so this may be a read error.

V gave up 6 bases and J gave up 0 bases, with 12 bases separating them. CDR1 and CDR2 (germline): DFQATT, SNEGSKA (reference sequence). This CDR3 is 14 amino acids long. Using RNA transcripts, the TCR beta CDR3 regions were amplified. HTBI primers primed a first-round RT-PCR, and a second-round multiplex PCR followed. TCRdb analysed the multiplex PCR reads with MiXCR anew, one entry per CDR3 protein. The repertoire has more than 1,000,000 distinct CDR3 sequences, less than 45% of them found once; the top ten carry around 10%. This TCR came from an adult man with Graves' hyperthyroidism. Sequencing used peripheral blood or thyroid tissue (not recorded which). V usage is TRBV20-1 and J usage is TRBJ1-5; TRBD1 is a possible D gene (5 bases). The DNA for the CDR3 is TGCAGTGCCTACGGGACGGTTAGCAATCAGCCCCAGCATTTT. Its protein product is CSAYGTVSNQPQHF.